This is a list of T cell receptor beta chains from one sample in a study of T-cell reconstitution after alpha-beta-depleted transplantation in children. TCRdb passed the PCR reads through MiXCR, listing each CDR3 protein once. There are some 830,000 distinct CDR3 sequences in the sample; under 20% occur only once, and approximately 4.5% lies in the top ten. Source: PBMCs, mostly from graft donor cells, taken 360 days after TCRalphabeta/CD19-depleted stem cell transplant. The receptors originated from a male patient aged 5 to 17 who had a stem cell transplant for acute lymphoblastic leukemia, so the T cells may come from the graft donor. CDR3s include the opening cysteine and the closing phenylalanine or tryptophan. A D gene is named only where the DNA matches it firmly. Not every row has a clone size; where given, it reads once, few, many or a size class.

size: .; V: TRBV5-1; J: TRBJ2-5; D: .; DNA: TGCGCCAGCAGCTTACAGAATCCGAAAGAGACCCAGTACTTC; CDR3: CASSLQNPKETQYF
size: .; V: TRBV6-1; J: TRBJ2-1; D: TRBD2; DNA: TGTGCCAGCCGTGTGACTAGCGGGATCAATGAGCAGTTCTTC; CDR3: CASRVTSGINEQFF
size: few; V: TRBV4-1; J: TRBJ2-7; D: .; DNA: TGCGCCAGCAGCCAAGATGCAGGCAGCTCCTACGAGCAGTACTTC; CDR3: CASSQDAGSSYEQYF
size: .; V: TRBV15; J: TRBJ2-7; D: TRBD1; DNA: TGTGCCACCAGAGACAGGGGTTCCTACGAGCAGTACTTC; CDR3: CATRDRGSYEQYF
size: many; V: TRBV12-5; J: TRBJ2-1; D: .; DNA: TGTGCTAGTGGTTTGGTACTATCGGCGGGGAACCGGGTCAATGAGCAGTTCTTC; CDR3: CASGLVLSAGNRVNEQFF
size: few; V: TRBV10-3; J: TRBJ2-5; D: TRBD2; DNA: TGTGCCATCAGTGAGGAGACTAGCGGGATGGGAGAGACCCAGTACTTC; CDR3: CAISEETSGMGETQYF
size: .; V: TRBV6-7; J: TRBJ2-7; D: .; DNA: TGTGCCAGCAGTTACTCGACCTTGGGAGTCGTGGCCCTAACCTACGAGCAGTACTTC; CDR3: CASSYSTLGVVALTYEQYF
size: few; V: TRBV11-2; J: TRBJ2-7; D: TRBD1; DNA: TGTGCCAGCAGCCTCCTGATAGGGACAGGGGGCGACTACGAGCAGTACTTC; CDR3: CASSLLIGTGGDYEQYF
size: .; V: TRBV7-3; J: TRBJ1-1; D: .; DNA: TGTGCCAGCAGCTTAATCCGGGTCGCACCTGAGGAATCTTTCTTT; CDR3: CASSLIRVAPEESFF
size: few; V: TRBV20-1; J: TRBJ2-2; D: .; DNA: TGCAGTGCCCCGAGCCTCCTAGCGCCTAACACCGGGGAGCTGTTTTTT; CDR3: CSAPSLLAPNTGELFF
size: .; V: TRBV27; J: TRBJ2-7; D: .; DNA: TGTGCCTGCCGGGGAGACAGTTCCCGCGAGCAGTACTTC; CDR3: CACRGDSSREQYF
size: few; V: TRBV29-1; J: TRBJ2-1; D: .; DNA: TGCAGCGGGGGCGGAACGAGAGTCGGTCGGGAGCAGTTCTTC; CDR3: CSGGGTRVGREQFF
size: few; V: TRBV4-1; J: TRBJ2-7; D: .; DNA: TGCGCCAGCAGTCGGGAGACAGGGAGCTCCTACGAGCAGTACTTC; CDR3: CASSRETGSSYEQYF
size: many; V: TRBV12-3/TRBV12-4; J: TRBJ2-5; D: TRBD2; DNA: TGTGCCAGCAGCAAACCCCGACTAGCGGGAGGACAAGAGACCCAGTACTTC; CDR3: CASSKPRLAGGQETQYF
size: few; V: TRBV7-3; J: TRBJ2-2; D: .; DNA: TGTGCCAGCAGGCCCGGGCCGAACACCGGGGAGCTGTTTTTT; CDR3: CASRPGPNTGELFF
size: few; V: TRBV7-3; J: TRBJ1-5; D: .; DNA: TGTGCCAGCAGCCCGAGGAGTCAGCCCCAGCATTTT; CDR3: CASSPRSQPQHF
size: .; V: TRBV5-1; J: TRBJ2-3; D: TRBD1; DNA: TGCGCCAGCGGACCCGGGACAGCAGCAGATACGCAGTATTTT; CDR3: CASGPGTAADTQYF
size: .; V: TRBV5-6; J: TRBJ2-1; D: .; DNA: TGTGCCAGCAGCTTCCGGGACACTGACAATGAGCAGTTCTTC; CDR3: CASSFRDTDNEQFF
size: .; V: TRBV14; J: TRBJ2-3; D: .; DNA: TGTGCCAGCAGCCAAGTACCCGTGGAGTCAATGGATACGCAGTATTTT; CDR3: CASSQVPVESMDTQYF
size: many; V: TRBV5-1; J: TRBJ2-3; D: .; DNA: TGCGCCAGCAGGCTCCGGACAGAAAGCACAGATACGCAGTATTTT; CDR3: CASRLRTESTDTQYF
size: .; V: TRBV27; J: TRBJ2-1; D: TRBD2; DNA: TGTGCCAGCAGTCCAGGGAGCCTCAGCGGGAACCTCATCGGAAATGAGCAGTTCTTC; CDR3: CASSPGSLSGNLIGNEQFF
size: few; V: TRBV6-2/TRBV6-3; J: TRBJ2-7; D: TRBD2; DNA: TGTGCCAGCAGTTACTCCCCTGTAGCGGGGGCCTACGAGCAGTACTTC; CDR3: CASSYSPVAGAYEQYF
size: .; V: TRBV3-1; J: TRBJ1-2; D: .; DNA: TGTGCCACCAGCCAAGAAGCCAGGGGCCTCTATGGCTACACCTTC; CDR3: CATSQEARGLYGYTF
size: .; V: TRBV7-6; J: TRBJ2-7; D: TRBD2; DNA: TGTGCCAGCAGCCGCCTCAAGGGGAGGGCCTACGAGCAGTACTTC; CDR3: CASSRLKGRAYEQYF
size: few; V: TRBV7-3; J: TRBJ2-7; D: TRBD2; DNA: TGTGCCAGCAGCTTACTAGCGGGAGCTTCCTACGAGCAGTACTTC; CDR3: CASSLLAGASYEQYF
size: many; V: TRBV2; J: TRBJ2-1; D: TRBD1; DNA: TGTGCCAGCAGTGCACAGGGGCTCTACAATGAGCAGTTCTTC; CDR3: CASSAQGLYNEQFF
size: few; V: TRBV6-5; J: TRBJ2-5; D: TRBD2; DNA: TGTGCCAGCAGTTATGATAACGGGAGGACGGAGACCCAGTACTTC; CDR3: CASSYDNGRTETQYF
size: .; V: TRBV14; J: TRBJ2-7; D: .; DNA: TGTGCCAGCAGCCAAGAAGTAGCGGCCGCGGCGGGTTCCTACGAGCAGTACTTC; CDR3: CASSQEVAAAAGSYEQYF
size: few; V: TRBV5-1; J: TRBJ2-1; D: TRBD2; DNA: TGCGCCAGCAGCTTGGGGGACTACCGAAATGAGCAGTTCTTC; CDR3: CASSLGDYRNEQFF
size: .; V: TRBV5-1; J: TRBJ2-3; D: TRBD1; DNA: TGCGCCAGCAGCTTACCCCGGACAGGGAAAGATACGCAGTATTTT; CDR3: CASSLPRTGKDTQYF
size: .; V: TRBV11-2; J: TRBJ2-3; D: .; DNA: TGTGCCAGCAGCTTAAAAGGGGGCCCCGCGGGGGACTACACAGATACGCAGTATTTT; CDR3: CASSLKGGPAGDYTDTQYF
size: .; V: TRBV2; J: TRBJ2-2; D: TRBD1; DNA: TGTGCCAGCCTCTATGAGGGGGCTGGCACCGGGGAGCTGTTTTTT; CDR3: CASLYEGAGTGELFF
size: many; V: TRBV24-1; J: TRBJ2-1; D: .; DNA: TGTGCCACCAGTGAGGGGGGAGTACCGTACAATGAGCAGTTCTTC; CDR3: CATSEGGVPYNEQFF
size: many; V: TRBV5-1; J: TRBJ2-7; D: .; DNA: TGCGCCAGCAGCTTGGAGTGGGTTTCCTACGAGCAGTACTTC; CDR3: CASSLEWVSYEQYF
size: .; V: TRBV20-1; J: TRBJ1-2; D: .; DNA: TGCAGTGCTATCCCCGACAGTGCCTCTAACTATGGCTACACCTTC; CDR3: CSAIPDSASNYGYTF
size: many; V: TRBV6-5; J: TRBJ2-2; D: TRBD1; DNA: TGTGCCAGCAGTTTATCGACAGGGGTGAACACCGGGGAGCTGTTTTTT; CDR3: CASSLSTGVNTGELFF
size: .; V: TRBV3-1; J: TRBJ2-1; D: .; DNA: TGTGCCAGCAGCCCCCGGACTATCGACAATGAGCAGTTCTTC; CDR3: CASSPRTIDNEQFF
size: .; V: TRBV29-1; J: TRBJ2-7; D: TRBD1; DNA: TGCAGCGTCGACAGGGGTCGTGAGCAGTACTTC; CDR3: CSVDRGREQYF
size: many; V: TRBV10-3; J: TRBJ1-6; D: .; DNA: TGTGCCATCAGTGAAAGACTGGACAATTCACCCCTCCACTTT; CDR3: CAISERLDNSPLHF
size: few; V: TRBV7-8; J: TRBJ2-7; D: .; DNA: TGTGCCAGCAGCTTCTTTAGCGGAACCTACGAGCAGTACTTC; CDR3: CASSFFSGTYEQYF
size: few; V: TRBV6-2/TRBV6-3; J: TRBJ2-3; D: TRBD2; DNA: TGTGCCAGCAGTTCACCACTAGCGGCTAGCACAGATACGCAGTATTTT; CDR3: CASSSPLAASTDTQYF
size: few; V: TRBV5-1; J: TRBJ2-2; D: .; DNA: TGCGCCAGCAGCGGCCGCCCGAGCGGATACTACACCGGGGAGCTGTTTTTT; CDR3: CASSGRPSGYYTGELFF
size: few; V: TRBV7-3; J: TRBJ2-3; D: TRBD2; DNA: TGTGCCAGCAGACTAGCGGAGATCACAGATACGCAGTATTTT; CDR3: CASRLAEITDTQYF
size: .; V: TRBV12-3/TRBV12-4; J: TRBJ2-2; D: .; DNA: TGTGCCAGCAGTTCCCGCGGGGGCAACACCGGGGAGCTGTTTTTT; CDR3: CASSSRGGNTGELFF
size: many; V: TRBV18; J: TRBJ2-7; D: .; DNA: TGTGCCAGCTCACCGTCGGGACTCAGCTCCTACGAGCAGTACTTC; CDR3: CASSPSGLSSYEQYF
size: few; V: TRBV7-3; J: TRBJ2-1; D: .; DNA: TGTGCCAGCAGCTCCACATCGGGATCCTCACCCTACAATGAGCAGTTCTTC; CDR3: CASSSTSGSSPYNEQFF
size: few; V: TRBV29-1; J: TRBJ2-3; D: .; DNA: TGCAGCGTTCGACGGGGTAGCACAGATACGCAGTATTTT; CDR3: CSVRRGSTDTQYF
size: .; V: TRBV12-3/TRBV12-4; J: TRBJ2-7; D: .; DNA: TGTGCCAGCAGAAGGATCCACGAGCAGTACTTC; CDR3: CASRRIHEQYF